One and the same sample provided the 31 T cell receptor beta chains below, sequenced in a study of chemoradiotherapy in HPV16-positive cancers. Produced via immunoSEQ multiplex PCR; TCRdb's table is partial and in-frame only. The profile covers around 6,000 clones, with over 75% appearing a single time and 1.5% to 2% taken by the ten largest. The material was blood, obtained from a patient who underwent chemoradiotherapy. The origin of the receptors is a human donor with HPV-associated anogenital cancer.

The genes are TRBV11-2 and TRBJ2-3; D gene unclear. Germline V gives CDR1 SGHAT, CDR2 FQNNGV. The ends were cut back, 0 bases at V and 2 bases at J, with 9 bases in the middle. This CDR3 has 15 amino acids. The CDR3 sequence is CASSLDIPTTDTQYF. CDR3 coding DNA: TGTGCCAGCAGCTTAGACATCCCGACCACAGATACGCAGTATTTT.

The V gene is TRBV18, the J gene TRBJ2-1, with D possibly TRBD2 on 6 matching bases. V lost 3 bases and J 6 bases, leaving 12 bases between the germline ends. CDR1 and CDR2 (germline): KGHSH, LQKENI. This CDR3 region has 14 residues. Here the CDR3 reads CASSPSTSGNEQFF. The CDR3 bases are TGTGCCAGCTCACCCTCGACTAGTGGCAATGAGCAGTTCTTC.

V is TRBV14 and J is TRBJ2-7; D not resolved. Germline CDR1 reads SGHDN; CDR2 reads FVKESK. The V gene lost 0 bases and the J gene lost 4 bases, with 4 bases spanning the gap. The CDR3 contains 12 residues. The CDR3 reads CASSQDRYEQYF. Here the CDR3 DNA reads TGTGCCAGCAGCCAAGACAGGTACGAGCAGTACTTC.

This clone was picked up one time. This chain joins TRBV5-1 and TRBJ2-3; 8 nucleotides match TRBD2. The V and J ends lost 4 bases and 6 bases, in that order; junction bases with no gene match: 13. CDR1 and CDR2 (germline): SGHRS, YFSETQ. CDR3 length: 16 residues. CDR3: CASSPSGGPLGDTQYF. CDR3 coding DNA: TGCGCCAGCAGCCCAAGCGGGGGCCCACTTGGGGATACGCAGTATTTT.

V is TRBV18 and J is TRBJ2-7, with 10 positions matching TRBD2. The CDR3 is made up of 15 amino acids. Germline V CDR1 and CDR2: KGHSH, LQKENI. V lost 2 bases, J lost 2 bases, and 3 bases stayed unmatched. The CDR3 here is CASSPGLADTYEQYF. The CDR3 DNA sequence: TGTGCCAGCTCACCAGGACTAGCGGATACCTACGAGCAGTACTTC.

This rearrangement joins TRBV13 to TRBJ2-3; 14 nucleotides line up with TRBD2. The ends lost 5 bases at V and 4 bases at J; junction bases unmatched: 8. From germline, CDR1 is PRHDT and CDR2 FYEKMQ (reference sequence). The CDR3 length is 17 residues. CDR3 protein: CASSRRRTSGGSDTQYF. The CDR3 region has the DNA TGTGCCAGCAGCCGACGAAGGACTAGCGGGGGGTCAGATACGCAGTATTTT.

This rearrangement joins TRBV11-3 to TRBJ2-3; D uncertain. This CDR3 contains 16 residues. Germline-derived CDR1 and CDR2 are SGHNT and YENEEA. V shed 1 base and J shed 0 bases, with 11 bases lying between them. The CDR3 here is CASSLGRLASTDTQYF. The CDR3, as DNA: TGTGCCAGCAGCTTAGGCAGACTCGCTAGCACAGATACGCAGTATTTT.

The CDR3: CASSPRQLPYEQYF. In nucleotides, the CDR3 is TGTGCCAGCTCACCACGACAGCTTCCCTACGAGCAGTACTTC. The chain recombines TRBV18 with TRBJ2-7, with a tentative D call TRBD1 (5 bases). Trimming took 1 base from V and 2 from J, leaving 9 bases between them. This CDR3 is 14 amino acids long. From germline, CDR1 is KGHSH and CDR2 LQKENI.

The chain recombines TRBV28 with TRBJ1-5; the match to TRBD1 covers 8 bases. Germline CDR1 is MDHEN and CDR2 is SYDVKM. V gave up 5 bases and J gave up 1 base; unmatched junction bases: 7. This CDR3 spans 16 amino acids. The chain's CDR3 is CASSHGQGLSNQPQHF. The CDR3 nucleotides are TGTGCCAGCAGTCATGGACAGGGCTTGAGCAATCAGCCCCAGCATTTT.

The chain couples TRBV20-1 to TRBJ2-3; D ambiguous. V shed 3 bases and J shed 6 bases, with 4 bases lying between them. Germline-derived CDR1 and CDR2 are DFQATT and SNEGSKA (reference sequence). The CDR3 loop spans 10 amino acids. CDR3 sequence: CSASLDTQYF. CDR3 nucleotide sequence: TGCAGTGCTAGCTTGGATACGCAGTATTTT.

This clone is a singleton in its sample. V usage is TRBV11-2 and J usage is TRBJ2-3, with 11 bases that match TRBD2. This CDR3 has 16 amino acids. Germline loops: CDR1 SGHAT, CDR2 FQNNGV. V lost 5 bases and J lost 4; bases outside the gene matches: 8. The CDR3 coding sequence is TGTGCCAGCAGCGAAGGACTAGCGGGTGGTGCAGATACGCAGTATTTT. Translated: CASSEGLAGGADTQYF. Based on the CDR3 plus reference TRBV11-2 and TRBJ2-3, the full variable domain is EAGVAQSPRYKIIEKRQSVAFWCNPISGHATLYWYQQILGQGPKLLIQFQNNGVVDDSQLPKDRFSAERLKGVDSTLKIQPAKLEDSAVYLCASSEGLAGGADTQYFGPGTRLTVL.

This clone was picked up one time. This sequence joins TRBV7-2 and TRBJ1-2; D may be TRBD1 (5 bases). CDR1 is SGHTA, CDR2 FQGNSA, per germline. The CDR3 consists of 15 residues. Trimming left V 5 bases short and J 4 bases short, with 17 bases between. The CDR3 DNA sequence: TGTGCCAGCAGCCCCCGGGGGTCGGGAGCCTATGGCTACACCTTC. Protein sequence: CASSPRGSGAYGYTF.

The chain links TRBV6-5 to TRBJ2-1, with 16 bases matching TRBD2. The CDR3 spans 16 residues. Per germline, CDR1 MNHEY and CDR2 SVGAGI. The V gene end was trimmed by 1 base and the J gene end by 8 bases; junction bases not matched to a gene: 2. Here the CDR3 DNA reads TGTGCCAGCAGTTACTTGGGACTAGCGGGGGGGGATGAGCAGTTCTTC. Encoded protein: CASSYLGLAGGDEQFF.

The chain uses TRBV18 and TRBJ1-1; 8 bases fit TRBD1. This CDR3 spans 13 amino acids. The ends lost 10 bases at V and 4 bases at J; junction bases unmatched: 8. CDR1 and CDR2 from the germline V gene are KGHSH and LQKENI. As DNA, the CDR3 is TGTGCCACCTCGTGGGACAGGAGCACTGAAGCTTTCTTT. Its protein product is CATSWDRSTEAFF.

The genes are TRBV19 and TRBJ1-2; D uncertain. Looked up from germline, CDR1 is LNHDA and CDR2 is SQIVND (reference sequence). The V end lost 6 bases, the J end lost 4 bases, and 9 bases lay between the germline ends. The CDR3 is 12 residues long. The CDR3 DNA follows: TGTGCCAGTAGAGTGGTAAGCTATGGCTACACCTTC. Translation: CASRVVSYGYTF.

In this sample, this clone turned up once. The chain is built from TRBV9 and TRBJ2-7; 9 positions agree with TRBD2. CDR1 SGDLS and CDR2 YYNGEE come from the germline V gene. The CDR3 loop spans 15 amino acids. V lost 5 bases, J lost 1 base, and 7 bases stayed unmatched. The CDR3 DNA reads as TGTGCCAGCAGTGAAGGACTAGCGAGATCCTACGAGCAGTACTTC. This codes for CASSEGLARSYEQYF.

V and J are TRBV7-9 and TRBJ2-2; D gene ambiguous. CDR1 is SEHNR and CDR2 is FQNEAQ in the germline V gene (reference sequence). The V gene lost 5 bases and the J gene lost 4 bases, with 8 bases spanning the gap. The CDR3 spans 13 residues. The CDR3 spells CASSKEPTGELFF. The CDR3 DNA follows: TGTGCCAGCAGCAAGGAGCCCACCGGGGAGCTGTTTTTT.

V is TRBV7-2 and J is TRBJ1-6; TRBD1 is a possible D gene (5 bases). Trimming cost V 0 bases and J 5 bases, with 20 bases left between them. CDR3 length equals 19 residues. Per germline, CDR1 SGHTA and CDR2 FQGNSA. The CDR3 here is CASSLAGPGGANHNSPLHF. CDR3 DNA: TGTGCCAGCAGCTTAGCAGGTCCGGGAGGGGCGAATCATAATTCACCCCTCCACTTT.

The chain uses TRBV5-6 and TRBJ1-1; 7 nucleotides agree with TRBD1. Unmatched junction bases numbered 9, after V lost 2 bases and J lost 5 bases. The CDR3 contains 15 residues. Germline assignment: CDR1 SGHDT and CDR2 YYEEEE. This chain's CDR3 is CASSLPTGARTEAFF. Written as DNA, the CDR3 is TGTGCCAGCAGCTTACCAACAGGGGCGCGGACTGAAGCTTTCTTT.

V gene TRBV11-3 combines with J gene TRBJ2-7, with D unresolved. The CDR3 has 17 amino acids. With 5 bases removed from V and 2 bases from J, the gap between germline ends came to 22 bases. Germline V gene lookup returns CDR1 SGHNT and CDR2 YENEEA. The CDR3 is CASSKPPGRSSTYEQYF. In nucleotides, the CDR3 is TGTGCCAGCAGCAAACCCCCGGGCCGGAGTAGTACCTACGAGCAGTACTTC.

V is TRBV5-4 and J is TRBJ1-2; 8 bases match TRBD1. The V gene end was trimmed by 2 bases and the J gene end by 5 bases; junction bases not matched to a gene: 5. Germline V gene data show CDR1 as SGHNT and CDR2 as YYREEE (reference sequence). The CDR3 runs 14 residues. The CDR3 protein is CASSFQQGEYGYTF. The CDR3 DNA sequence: TGTGCCAGCAGCTTCCAACAGGGGGAATATGGCTACACCTTC.

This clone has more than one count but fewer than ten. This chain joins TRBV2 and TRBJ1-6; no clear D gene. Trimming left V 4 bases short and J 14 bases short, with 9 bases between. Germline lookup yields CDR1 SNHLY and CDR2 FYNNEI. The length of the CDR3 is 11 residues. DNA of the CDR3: TGTGCCAGCAGTGTTTATGCGGCCCTCCACTTT. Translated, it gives CASSVYAALHF.

Here the CDR3 DNA reads TGTGCCAGCCTACCTACGGGGACAAGCTACGAGCAGTACTTC. Amino acids: CASLPTGTSYEQYF. This chain uses TRBV28 with TRBJ2-7; possibly TRBD1 for D (6 bases). CDR3 length: 14 amino acids. Germline V gives CDR1 MDHEN, CDR2 SYDVKM. The V end lost 8 bases, the J end lost 3 bases, and 17 bases lay between the germline ends.

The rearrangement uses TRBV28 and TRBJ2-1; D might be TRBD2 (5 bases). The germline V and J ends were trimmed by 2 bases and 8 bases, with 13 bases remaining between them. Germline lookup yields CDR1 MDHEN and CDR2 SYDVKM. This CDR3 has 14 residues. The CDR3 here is CASSLGLRRDEQFF. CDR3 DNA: TGTGCCAGCAGTTTAGGACTCCGGCGGGATGAGCAGTTCTTC.

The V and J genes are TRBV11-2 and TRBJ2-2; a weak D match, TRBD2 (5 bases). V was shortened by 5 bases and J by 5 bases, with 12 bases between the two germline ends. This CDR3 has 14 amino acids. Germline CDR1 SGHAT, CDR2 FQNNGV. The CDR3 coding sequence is TGTGCCAGCAGCAAAGCGGTCGGGACCGGGGAGCTGTTTTTT. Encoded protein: CASSKAVGTGELFF.

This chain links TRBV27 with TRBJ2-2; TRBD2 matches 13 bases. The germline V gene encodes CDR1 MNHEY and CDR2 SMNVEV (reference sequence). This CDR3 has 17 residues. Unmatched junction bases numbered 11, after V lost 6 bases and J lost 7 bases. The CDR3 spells CASRRAGTSGTGGELFF. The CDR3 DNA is TGTGCCAGCAGGAGGGCTGGGACTAGCGGGACTGGCGGGGAGCTGTTTTTT.

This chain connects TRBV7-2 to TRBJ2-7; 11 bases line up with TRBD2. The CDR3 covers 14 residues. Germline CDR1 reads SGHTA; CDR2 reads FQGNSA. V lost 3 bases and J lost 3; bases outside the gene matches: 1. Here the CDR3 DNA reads TGTGCCAGCAGCTTCACTAGCGGGGGCTACGAGCAGTACTTC. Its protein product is CASSFTSGGYEQYF.

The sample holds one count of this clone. The CDR3 loop reads CASSPWTVNTGELFF. CDR3 nucleotide sequence: TGTGCCAGCAGCCCCTGGACAGTTAACACCGGGGAGCTGTTTTTT. The chain carries TRBV7-3 and TRBJ2-2, with a weak D call TRBD1 (6 bases). The CDR3 covers 15 residues. Germline V gives CDR1 SGHTA, CDR2 FQGTGA. V lost 5 bases and J lost 2, with 12 bases in between.

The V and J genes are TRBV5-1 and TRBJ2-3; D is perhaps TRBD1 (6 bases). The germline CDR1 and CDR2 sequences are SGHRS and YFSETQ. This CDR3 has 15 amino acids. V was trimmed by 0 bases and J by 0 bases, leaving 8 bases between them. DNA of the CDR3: TGCGCCAGCAGCTTGGGCAGGGGAAGCACAGATACGCAGTATTTT. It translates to CASSLGRGSTDTQYF.

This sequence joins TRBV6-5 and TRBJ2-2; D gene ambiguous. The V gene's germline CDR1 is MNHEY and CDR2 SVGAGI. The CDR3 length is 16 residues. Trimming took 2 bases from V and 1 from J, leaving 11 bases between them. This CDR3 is CASSYSTVLNTGELFF. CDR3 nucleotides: TGTGCCAGCAGTTACAGTACGGTACTGAACACCGGGGAGCTGTTTTTT.

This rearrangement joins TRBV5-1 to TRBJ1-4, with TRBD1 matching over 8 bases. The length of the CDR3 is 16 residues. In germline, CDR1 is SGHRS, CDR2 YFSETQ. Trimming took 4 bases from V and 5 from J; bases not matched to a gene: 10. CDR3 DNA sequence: TGCGCCAGCAGCCCAGGCGGGACAGGACGAAATGAAAAACTGTTTTTT. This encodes CASSPGGTGRNEKLFF.